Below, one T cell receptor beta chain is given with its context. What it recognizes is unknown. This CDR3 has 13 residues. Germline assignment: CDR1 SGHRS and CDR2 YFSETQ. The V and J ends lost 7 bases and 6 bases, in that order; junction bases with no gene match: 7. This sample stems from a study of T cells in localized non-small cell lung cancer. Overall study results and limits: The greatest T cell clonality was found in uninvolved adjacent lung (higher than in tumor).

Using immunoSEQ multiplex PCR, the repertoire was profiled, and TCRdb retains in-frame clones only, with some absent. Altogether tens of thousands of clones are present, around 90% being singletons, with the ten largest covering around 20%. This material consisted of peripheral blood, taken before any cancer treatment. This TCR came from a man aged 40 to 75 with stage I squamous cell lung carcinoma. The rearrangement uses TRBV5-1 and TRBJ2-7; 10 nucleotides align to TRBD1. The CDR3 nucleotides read TGCGCCAGCGCCCGGGACAGGGGTGTCGAGCAGTACTTC. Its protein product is CASARDRGVEQYF.